The clone carrying this T cell receptor (beta chain) appeared many times. Its antigen is not known. The CDR3 regions of TCR beta were amplified from RNA transcripts. The HTBI primer set drove a first-round RT-PCR of the TCR CDR3. One entry per CDR3 protein results from TCRdb running MiXCR on the multiplex PCR reads. The sample records fewer than 350,000 distinct CDR3 sequences, 15% to 20% being singletons. V gave up 0 bases and J gave up 5 bases, with 14 bases separating them. The CDR3 has 15 amino acids. CDR1 LGHNA and CDR2 YNFKEQ come from the germline V gene. The sample belongs to a study of T cells in Graves' hyperthyroidism and ophthalmopathy. Study-wide context: Before treatment of any kind, peripheral blood was taken at initial diagnosis.

General study points: Separation of ophthalmopathy from stable hyperthyroidism was achieved by a 13 V-J model.

V is TRBV4-2 and J is TRBJ2-7, with D tentatively TRBD1 (6 bases). The sequence was obtained from a man between 50 and 59 years old with Graves' ophthalmopathy. The sample consisted of blood. In DNA form, the CDR3 reads TGTGCCAGCAGCCAAGATCCCAACAGGGTGGACGAGCAGTACTTC. It is translated as CASSQDPNRVDEQYF.